This T cell receptor (beta chain) was identified in a study of T cells in women clearing cervical HPV infection. Study information: Controls were women whose single incident HPV16 infection cleared within 12 months without precancer or cancer.

Note on this clone: The antigen remains undetermined.

Study observations and caveats: Richness plus V gene abundances separated cases from controls with AUC approximately 0.78.

TCRdb's copy holds only in-frame clones and misses some; the assay was immunoSEQ multiplex PCR. This listing includes about 30,000 clones. The receptor was derived from a woman aged 18 to 75 with a cervical HPV16 infection that either progressed to CIN3+ or cleared (not recorded which). The source material was blood buffy coat.

The CDR3 protein is CSVTGLAASTDTQYF. The sequenced CDR3 bases are TGCAGCGTGACCGGACTAGCGGCTAGCACAGATACG. V is TRBV29-1 and J is TRBJ2-3; 10 nucleotides align to TRBD2. The sequenced fragment ends 3 residues before the CDR3 boundary, so the rest is inferred from the germline J gene. Germline assignment: CDR1 SQVTM and CDR2 ANQGSEA. V dropped 6 bases and J dropped 0; count of bases not matched to a gene: 6. This CDR3 has 15 amino acids.